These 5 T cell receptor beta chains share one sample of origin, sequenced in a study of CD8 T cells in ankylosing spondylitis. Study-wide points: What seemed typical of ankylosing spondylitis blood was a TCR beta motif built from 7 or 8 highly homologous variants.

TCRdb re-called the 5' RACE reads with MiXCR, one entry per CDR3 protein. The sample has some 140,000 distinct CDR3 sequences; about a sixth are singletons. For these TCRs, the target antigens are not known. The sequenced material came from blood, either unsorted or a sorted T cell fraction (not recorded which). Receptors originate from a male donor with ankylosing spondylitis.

CDR3 in amino acids: CASSETLTSGYHADTQYF. The CDR3 DNA follows: TGTGCCAGCAGTGAAACCTTGACTAGCGGGTACCACGCAGATACGCAGTATTTT. V gene TRBV6-1 combines with J gene TRBJ2-3, with 10 positions matching TRBD2. J lost 4 bases, V lost 2 bases, and 12 bases had no gene match. This CDR3 is 18 amino acids long. Germline V gene data show CDR1 as MNHNS and CDR2 as SASEGT.

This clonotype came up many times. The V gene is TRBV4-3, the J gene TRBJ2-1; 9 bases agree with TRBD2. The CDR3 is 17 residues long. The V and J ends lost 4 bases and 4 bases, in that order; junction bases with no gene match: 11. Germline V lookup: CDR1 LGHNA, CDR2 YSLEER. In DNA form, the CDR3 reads TGCGCCAGCAGCCCACATAGCGGGAGTTGGGCTTACAATGAGCAGTTCTTC. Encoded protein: CASSPHSGSWAYNEQFF.

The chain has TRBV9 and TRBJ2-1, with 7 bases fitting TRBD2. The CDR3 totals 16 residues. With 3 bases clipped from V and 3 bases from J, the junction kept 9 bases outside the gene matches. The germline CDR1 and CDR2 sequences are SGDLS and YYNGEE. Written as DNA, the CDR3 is TGTGCCAGCAGCGGCAACCTAGCGGCCCGCTACAATGAGCAGTTCTTC. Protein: CASSGNLAARYNEQFF.

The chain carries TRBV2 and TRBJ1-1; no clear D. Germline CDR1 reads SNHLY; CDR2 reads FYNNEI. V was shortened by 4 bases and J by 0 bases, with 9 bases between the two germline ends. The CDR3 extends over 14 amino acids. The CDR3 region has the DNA TGTGCCAGCAGTGCAGGACGGATGAACACTGAAGCTTTCTTT. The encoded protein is CASSAGRMNTEAFF.

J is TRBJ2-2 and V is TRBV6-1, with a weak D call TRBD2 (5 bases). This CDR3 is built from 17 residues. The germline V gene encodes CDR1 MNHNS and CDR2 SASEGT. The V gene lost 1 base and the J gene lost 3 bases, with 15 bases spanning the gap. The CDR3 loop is CASSEVEPRGYTGELFF. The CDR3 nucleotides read TGTGCCAGCAGTGAAGTCGAGCCACGGGGATACACCGGGGAGCTGTTTTTT.